Below are 14 T cell receptor beta chains sequenced from a single sample in a study of cytomegalovirus exposure and HLA in healthy donors (dated by TCRdb to 2016 to 2017). Receptor libraries were prepared by the immunoSEQ multiplex PCR assay. The multiplex PCR relied on a mix of 60 forward primers for TCR Vbeta segments and 13 reverse primers for TCR Jbeta segments. As stored in TCRdb, this immuneACCESS dataset retains in-frame rearrangements with V and J assigned. A fraction of the clones does not appear; measured against another copy, unresolved V genes explain less than half of the discrepancy, and the remainder lacks a known reason. For this sample the table gives about 79,000 clones, of which about two thirds were detected only once. The ten largest clones represent almost 8.5% of the sample. Sequencing was done on a sample of PBMCs. The receptors were gathered from a man aged 55 to 70 in good health and CMV-seronegative.

V usage is TRBV6-1 and J usage is TRBJ1-2, with no clear D. The germline V gene encodes CDR1 MNHNS and CDR2 SASEGT. The V end lost 5 bases, the J end lost 2 bases, and 6 bases lay between the germline ends. CDR3 length equals 12 residues. The CDR3 region is CASSTANYGYTF. The CDR3 DNA sequence: TGTGCCAGCAGTACAGCCAACTATGGCTACACCTTC.

The rearrangement joins TRBV28 to TRBJ1-2; TRBD1 matches 9 bases. The junction had 9 bases not matched to a gene; V was cut back by 6 bases and J by 7 bases. This CDR3 spans 14 amino acids. Per germline, CDR1 MDHEN and CDR2 SYDVKM. CDR3 DNA sequence: TGTGCCAGCAGCCCGGGACAGGGTCGTGGTGGCTACACCTTC. This codes for CASSPGQGRGGYTF.

The chain uses TRBV5-5 and TRBJ2-5; no clear D. The V and J ends lost 0 bases and 5 bases respectively, with 11 bases between them. Germline loops: CDR1 SGHKS, CDR2 YYEKEE (reference sequence). The CDR3 contains 14 residues. The DNA of the CDR3 is TGTGCCAGCAGCTTGGAGCTGCAAACGGAGACCCAGTACTTC. It encodes CASSLELQTETQYF.

The V call is TRBV5-1, the J call TRBJ2-3, with TRBD2 as a possible D gene (5 bases). The CDR3 length is 13 residues. V was trimmed by 0 bases and J by 8 bases, leaving 10 bases between them. Germline V lookup: CDR1 SGHRS, CDR2 YFSETQ. CDR3 in amino acids: CASSLAGLSTQYF. In nucleotides, the CDR3 is TGCGCCAGCAGCTTGGCCGGACTTTCTACGCAGTATTTT.

The V call is TRBV9, the J call TRBJ2-1, with 8 bases that match TRBD2. The length of the CDR3 is 17 residues. Trimming took 0 bases from V and 3 from J; bases not matched to a gene: 8. CDR1 and CDR2 from the germline V gene are SGDLS and YYNGEE. The CDR3: CASSVVAAGVGYNEQFF. The CDR3 DNA follows: TGTGCCAGCAGCGTAGTCGCAGCGGGAGTGGGCTACAATGAGCAGTTCTTC. Supplemented by reference TRBV9 and TRBJ2-1, the full variable domain reads DSGVTQTPKHLITATGQRVTLRCSPRSGDLSVYWYQQSLDQGLQFLIQYYNGEERAKGNILERFSAQQFPDLHSELNLSSLELGDSALYFCASSVVAAGVGYNEQFFGPGTRLTVL.

The chain is built from TRBV6-5 and TRBJ1-1, with 7 bases identical to TRBD1. CDR3 length: 13 residues. The germline V gene encodes CDR1 MNHEY and CDR2 SVGAGI. V lost 5 bases and J lost 7; bases outside the gene matches: 7. Written as DNA, the CDR3 is TGTGCCAGCAGTGACAGGGCCTGGGGTGAAGCTTTCTTT. Translated: CASSDRAWGEAFF.

The chain couples TRBV7-2 to TRBJ2-7; 9 bases map to TRBD2. The V and J ends lost 3 bases and 2 bases, in that order; junction bases with no gene match: 2. The CDR3 sequence is 14 residues long. The V gene's germline CDR1 is SGHTA and CDR2 FQGNSA. CDR3 DNA sequence: TGTGCCAGCAGCTTCGCTAGCGGGGCCTACGAGCAGTACTTC. Its translation: CASSFASGAYEQYF.

V is TRBV29-1 and J is TRBJ1-2; D is unresolved. In germline, CDR1 is SQVTM, CDR2 ANQGSEA. The CDR3 extends over 16 amino acids. V was pared by 3 bases and J by 4 bases, with 21 bases between. This chain's CDR3 is CSVDATTSANGYGYTF. The CDR3, as DNA: TGCAGCGTTGACGCGACAACCTCAGCTAATGGCTATGGCTACACCTTC. Based on the CDR3 plus reference TRBV29-1 and TRBJ1-2, the full variable domain is SAVISQKPSRDICQRGTSLTIQCQVDSQVTMMFWYRQQPGQSLTLIATANQGSEATYESGFVIDKFPISRPNLTFSTLTVSNMSPEDSSIYLCSVDATTSANGYGYTFGSGTRLTVV.

The chain joins TRBV28 to TRBJ1-4; D remains unclear. V shed 2 bases and J shed 7 bases, with 11 bases lying between them. CDR3 length equals 14 residues. The germline V gene encodes CDR1 MDHEN and CDR2 SYDVKM. Here the CDR3 DNA reads TGTGCCAGCAGTTTAGCCGGGGAAGGTGAAAAACTGTTTTTT. This encodes CASSLAGEGEKLFF.

The chain has TRBV12-5 and TRBJ2-7, with 13 bases aligning to TRBD2. Germline CDR1 LGHNT, CDR2 FRNRAP. This CDR3 has 16 amino acids. V lost 0 bases and J lost 3; bases outside the gene matches: 2. The CDR3 sequence is CASGLVRTSGSYEQYF. Written as DNA, the CDR3 is TGTGCTAGTGGTTTGGTCAGGACTAGCGGGAGCTACGAGCAGTACTTC.

The CDR3 nucleotides read TGTGCCAGCCAATTAGCGGGGGTCCAAGAGACCCAGTACTTC. Its protein is CASQLAGVQETQYF. The chain links TRBV2 to TRBJ2-5, with TRBD2 matching 9 bases. The CDR3 covers 14 residues. The V gene end was trimmed by 8 bases and the J gene end by 1 base; junction bases not matched to a gene: 5. Germline CDR1 SNHLY, CDR2 FYNNEI.

In this sample, this clone turned up a few times. The gene calls are TRBV6-4 and TRBJ2-3; 7 nucleotides line up with TRBD2. CDR3 length: 15 residues. CDR1 and CDR2 from the germline V gene are MRHNA and SNTAGT. The V and J ends lost 0 bases and 0 bases, in that order; junction bases with no gene match: 0. The CDR3 nucleotides are TGTGCCAGCAGTGACTCGGGGGGGAGCACAGATACGCAGTATTTT. It is translated as CASSDSGGSTDTQYF.

V and J are TRBV5-1 and TRBJ2-7; TRBD1 might be the D (5 bases). The CDR3 consists of 15 residues. The germline V and J ends were trimmed by 1 base and 0 bases, with 11 bases remaining between them. Germline CDR1 is SGHRS and CDR2 is YFSETQ. The DNA for the CDR3 is TGCGCCAGCAGCTTGAGGGTGGGGCCCTCCTACGAGCAGTACTTC. Translation gives CASSLRVGPSYEQYF.

The chain couples TRBV30 to TRBJ1-5, with D unresolved. Per the germline V gene, CDR1 is GTSNPN and CDR2 is SVGIG (reference sequence). This CDR3 comprises 15 residues. V lost 0 bases and J lost 4, with 13 bases in between. This chain's CDR3 is CAWSVLGQVNQPQHF. CDR3 in DNA: TGTGCCTGGAGTGTACTAGGGCAGGTTAATCAGCCCCAGCATTTT.